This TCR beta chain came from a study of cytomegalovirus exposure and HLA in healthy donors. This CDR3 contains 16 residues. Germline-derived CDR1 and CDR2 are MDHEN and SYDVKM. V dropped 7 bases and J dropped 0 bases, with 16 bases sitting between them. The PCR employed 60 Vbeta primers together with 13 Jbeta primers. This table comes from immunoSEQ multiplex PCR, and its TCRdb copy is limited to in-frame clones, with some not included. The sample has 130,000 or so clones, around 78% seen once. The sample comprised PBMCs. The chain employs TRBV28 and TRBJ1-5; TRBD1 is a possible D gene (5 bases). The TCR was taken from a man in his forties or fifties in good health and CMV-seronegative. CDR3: CASNIGGGNSNQPQHF. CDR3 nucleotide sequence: TGTGCCAGCAACATTGGGGGGGGTAATAGCAATCAGCCCCAGCATTTT.